Each of the 8 T cell receptor beta chains below was sequenced from the same sample in a study of cytomegalovirus exposure and HLA in healthy donors. Generated by immunoSEQ multiplex PCR, the TCRdb table keeps only in-frame clones and is missing some. Among over 250,000 clones listed, 75% to 90% were seen once. The sample was PBMCs. Source of these receptors: a woman in her twenties or thirties in good health and CMV-seropositive.

V and J are TRBV4-1 and TRBJ2-2; the D is unclear. V was cut by 1 base and J by 0 bases, with 9 bases left in between. Germline V CDR1 and CDR2: MGHRA, YSYEKL. This CDR3 comprises 16 residues. This chain's CDR3 is CASSQVLVSNTGELFF. The CDR3 nucleotides are TGCGCCAGCAGCCAAGTGTTAGTATCGAACACCGGGGAGCTGTTTTTT.

Only a few counts were recorded for this clone. The V and J genes are TRBV11-2 and TRBJ1-2; TRBD1 matches 11 bases. Germline V gene data show CDR1 as SGHAT and CDR2 as FQNNGV. V gave up 4 bases and J gave up 6 bases; unmatched junction bases: 7. CDR3 length: 15 amino acids. The CDR3 sequence: CASSSDGTGGHGYTF. In DNA form, the CDR3 reads TGTGCCAGCAGCTCAGACGGGACAGGGGGTCATGGCTACACCTTC.

The chain links TRBV27 to TRBJ2-2; TRBD1 matches 9 bases. Trimming at V came to 3 bases and at J to 6 bases, leaving 5 bases not matched to a gene. Germline V gene sequence: CDR1 MNHEY, CDR2 SMNVEV (reference sequence). The CDR3 is 15 residues long. CDR3 DNA: TGTGCCAGCAGTTTCATCAACAGGGGGCCCGGGGAGCTGTTTTTT. It codes for CASSFINRGPGELFF.

This clone was observed once. The chain uses TRBV6-1 and TRBJ1-5; 8 bases agree with TRBD1. The J segment lost 2 bases and the V segment lost 3 bases, leaving 3 bases of the junction unmatched. Per germline, CDR1 MNHNS and CDR2 SASEGT. This CDR3 spans 15 amino acids. CDR3 sequence: CASSDDRGGNQPQHF. DNA for the CDR3: TGTGCCAGCAGTGACGACAGGGGTGGCAATCAGCCCCAGCATTTT.

The V and J genes are TRBV6-1 and TRBJ2-3; no reliable D call. The CDR3 consists of 13 residues. Germline loops: CDR1 MNHNS, CDR2 SASEGT. The V gene lost 3 bases and the J gene lost 4 bases, with 8 bases spanning the gap. DNA of the CDR3: TGTGCCAGCAGTGATTGGAGCCCAGATACGCAGTATTTT. This codes for CASSDWSPDTQYF.

This chain connects TRBV13 to TRBJ2-7, with 8 nucleotides matching TRBD1. The germline V gene has CDR1 PRHDT and CDR2 FYEKMQ (reference sequence). The CDR3 has 16 residues. Losses at the gene ends were 1 base for V and 3 bases for J; bases not matched to a gene: 8. The CDR3 protein is CASSLAKDRDLYEQYF. CDR3 bases: TGTGCCAGCAGCTTAGCAAAGGACAGGGATCTCTACGAGCAGTACTTC.

V gene TRBV7-3 combines with J gene TRBJ1-1, with 7 bases fitting TRBD1. CDR1 is SGHTA and CDR2 is FQGTGA in the germline V gene. CDR3 length: 14 amino acids. After removal of 5 bases from V and 12 bases from J, the junction contained 15 bases not matched to a gene. The chain's CDR3 is CASSEDRVGFVPFF. The CDR3 nucleotides are TGTGCCAGCAGCGAAGACAGGGTTGGCTTCGTTCCTTTCTTT.

The V and J genes are TRBV4-3 and TRBJ2-5, with a possible D match to TRBD1 (6 bases). CDR1 is LGHNA, CDR2 YSLEER, per germline. Trimming removed 1 base from V and 2 bases from J, with 11 bases in between. The CDR3 has 15 amino acids. This CDR3 reads CASSQVFGTQETQYF. CDR3 nucleotide sequence: TGCGCCAGCAGCCAAGTCTTTGGGACACAAGAGACCCAGTACTTC.